The clone carrying this T cell receptor (beta chain) was seen ten or more times. The sample comes from a study of molecular identifiers for immune sequencing clone quantification. MiXCR was run by TCRdb on the PCR reads, yielding one entry per CDR3 protein. Of approximately 20,000 distinct CDR3 sequences listed, roughly 20% are singletons. The CDR3 contains 16 residues. Germline values: CDR1 MNHNS, CDR2 SASEGT. With 7 bases clipped from V and 6 bases from J, the junction kept 14 bases outside the gene matches. The authors sorted naive CD8 T cells as CD8+CD4-CCR7+CD45RA+. The sequencing sample was made of naive CD8+ T cells from blood, with Jurkat cell RNA spiked in. Subset: FACS-sorted CD8+CD4-CCR7+CD45RA+ naive T cells. This receptor was taken from a human donor in good health. Some libraries in this study had Jurkat cell RNA spiked in. The J gene is TRBJ1-5, the V gene TRBV6-1; 8 bases line up with TRBD1. The chain's CDR3 is CASNQGAWVHGQPQHF. Written as DNA, the CDR3 is TGTGCCAGCAACCAGGGGGCATGGGTTCACGGTCAGCCCCAGCATTTT.